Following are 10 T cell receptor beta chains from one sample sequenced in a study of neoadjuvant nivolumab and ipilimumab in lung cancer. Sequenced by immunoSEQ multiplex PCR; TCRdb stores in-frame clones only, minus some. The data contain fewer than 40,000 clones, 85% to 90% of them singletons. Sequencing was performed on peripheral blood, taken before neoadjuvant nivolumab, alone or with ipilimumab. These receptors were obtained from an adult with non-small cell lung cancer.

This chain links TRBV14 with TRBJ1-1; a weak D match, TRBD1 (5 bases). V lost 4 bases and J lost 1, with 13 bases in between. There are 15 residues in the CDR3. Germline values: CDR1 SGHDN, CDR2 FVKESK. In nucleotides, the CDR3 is TGTGCCAGCAGCCCAGTGGGGCGGTCGAACACTGAAGCTTTCTTT. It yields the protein CASSPVGRSNTEAFF.

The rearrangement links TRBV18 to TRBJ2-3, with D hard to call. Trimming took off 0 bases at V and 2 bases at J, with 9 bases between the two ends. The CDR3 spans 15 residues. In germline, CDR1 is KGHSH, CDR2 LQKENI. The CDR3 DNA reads TGTGCCAGCTCACCACCGTCGACGCTCACAGATACGCAGTATTTT. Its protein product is CASSPPSTLTDTQYF.

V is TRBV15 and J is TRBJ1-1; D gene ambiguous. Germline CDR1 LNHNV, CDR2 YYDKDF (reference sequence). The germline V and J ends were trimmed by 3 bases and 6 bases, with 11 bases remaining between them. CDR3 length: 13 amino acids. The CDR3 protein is CATSRAPAAEAFF. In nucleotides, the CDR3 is TGTGCCACCAGCAGGGCGCCGGCCGCTGAAGCTTTCTTT.

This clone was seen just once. The CDR3 loop reads CASRADLNTGELFF. CDR3 DNA sequence: TGTGCCTCCCGGGCGGACTTGAACACCGGGGAGCTGTTTTTT. This sequence joins TRBV30 and TRBJ2-2, with a possible D match to TRBD2 (5 bases). CDR3 size: 14 residues. Between the trimmed V and J ends, which lost 7 bases and 1 base, there was a span of 13 bases. Germline CDR1 and CDR2: GTSNPN and SVGIG (reference sequence).

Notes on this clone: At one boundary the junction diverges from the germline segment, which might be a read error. The CDR3 DNA reads TGTGCCAGCAGCTTATGGCGGGAGGCCAACTTC. Its translation: CASSLWREANF. V gene TRBV5-8 combines with J gene TRBJ2-7, with 8 bases matching TRBD2. Germline V gives CDR1 SGHTS, CDR2 YDEGEE. This CDR3 region has 11 residues.

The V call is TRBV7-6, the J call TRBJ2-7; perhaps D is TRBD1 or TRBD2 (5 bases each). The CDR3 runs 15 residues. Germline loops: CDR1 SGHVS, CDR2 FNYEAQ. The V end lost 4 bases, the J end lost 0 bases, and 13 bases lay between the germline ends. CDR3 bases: TGTGCCAGCAGCTCCTCGGGGCGGAGCTCCTACGAGCAGTACTTC. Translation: CASSSSGRSSYEQYF.

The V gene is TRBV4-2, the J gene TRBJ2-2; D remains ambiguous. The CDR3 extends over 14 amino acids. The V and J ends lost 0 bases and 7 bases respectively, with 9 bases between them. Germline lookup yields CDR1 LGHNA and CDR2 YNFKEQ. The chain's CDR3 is CASSQDQGFGELFF. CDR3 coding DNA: TGTGCCAGCAGCCAAGATCAAGGGTTCGGGGAGCTGTTTTTT.

Here the CDR3 DNA reads TGTGCCATCAGTGACCCGGGACTAGCGGGGGGAGAGCAGTACTTC. This gives the protein CAISDPGLAGGEQYF. The V gene is TRBV10-3, the J gene TRBJ2-7; 15 bases line up with TRBD2. V lost 3 bases and J lost 7; bases outside the gene matches: 4. Germline V CDR1 and CDR2: ENHRY, SYGVKD. This CDR3 region has 15 residues.

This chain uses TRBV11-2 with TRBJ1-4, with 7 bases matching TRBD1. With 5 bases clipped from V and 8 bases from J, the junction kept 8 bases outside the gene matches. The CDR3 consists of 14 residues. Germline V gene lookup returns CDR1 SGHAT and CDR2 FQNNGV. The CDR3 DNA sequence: TGTGCCAGCAGCCAGACAGGGTTAAAAGAAAAACTGTTTTTT. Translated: CASSQTGLKEKLFF.

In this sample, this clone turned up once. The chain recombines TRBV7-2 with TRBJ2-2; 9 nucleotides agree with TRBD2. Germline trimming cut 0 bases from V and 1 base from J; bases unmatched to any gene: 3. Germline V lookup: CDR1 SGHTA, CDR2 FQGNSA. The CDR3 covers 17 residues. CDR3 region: CASSLAGGRGNTGELFF. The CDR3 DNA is TGTGCCAGCAGCTTAGCTGGCGGGAGGGGGAACACCGGGGAGCTGTTTTTT.